The present entry profiles one T cell receptor (beta chain) with its context. No antigen is known for it. The CDR3 runs 13 residues. With 0 bases removed from V and 4 bases from J, the gap between germline ends came to 7 bases. TCRdb keeps only in-frame clones here, not all; method: immunoSEQ multiplex PCR. Of about 68,000 clones in the sample, roughly 85% were seen once. Time point noted: after neoadjuvant nivolumab, at surgical resection. These oral cavity squamous cell carcinomas were HPV-negative and locally advanced. Blood cells were analyzed directly, without culture or expansion. The data belong to a study of neoadjuvant anti-PD-1 for oral cavity cancer. Findings of the study overall: With a few patients per group, TCR findings need larger cohorts.

V is TRBV5-3 and J is TRBJ1-1; D gene unclear. TRBV5-3 is an ORF, with its function uncertain. This receptor was identified in a person between 35 and 79 years old with oral cavity squamous cell carcinoma. The input for sequencing was PBMCs, taken after nivolumab (anti-PD-1) treatment. The CDR3 sequence is CARSLVVGTEAFF. The DNA of the CDR3 is TGTGCCAGAAGCTTGGTGGTAGGCACTGAAGCTTTCTTT.